Each of the 2 T cell receptor beta chains below was sequenced from the same sample in a study of blood T cell repertoires in COVID-19. Generated by immunoSEQ multiplex PCR, the TCRdb table keeps only in-frame clones and is missing some. The table lists around 100,000 clones, 80% to 90% of them singletons. The source material was peripheral blood. These receptors were obtained from a man aged 40-50 years with acute or convalescent COVID-19.

The chain recombines TRBV4-2 with TRBJ2-3, with D possibly TRBD2 on 7 matching bases. The CDR3 sequence is 15 residues long. From germline, CDR1 is LGHNA and CDR2 YNFKEQ. Deletions cut 0 bases from V and 4 bases from J, with 11 bases between. The CDR3 sequence is CASSQDGGGADTQYF. The CDR3 nucleotides read TGTGCCAGCAGCCAAGATGGCGGGGGCGCAGATACGCAGTATTTT.

This clone was seen once. The chain joins TRBV14 to TRBJ1-1; 8 nucleotides line up with TRBD1. The CDR3 spans 13 residues. Germline V lookup: CDR1 SGHDN, CDR2 FVKESK. V shed 6 bases and J 4 bases; nucleotides not matched to a gene: 4. In nucleotides, the CDR3 is TGTGCCAGCAGTGATACAGGGGGCACTGAAGCTTTCTTT. Its protein is CASSDTGGTEAFF.